Each of the 17 T cell receptor beta chains below was sequenced from the same sample in a study of persistence of HIV-infected CD4 T cells. Nonspecific anti-CD3/anti-CD28 bead stimulation represents the broad CD4+ T cell repertoire. CD4+ T cells upregulating both CD40 ligand and CD69 were sorted as responding cells. The antigens for these receptors are not known. The libraries were made with immunoSEQ version 4 in survey mode. The repertoire was sequenced with immunoSEQ multiplex PCR; TCRdb's copy has only in-frame clones and lacks some. This table holds about 47,000 clones, 91% found once. This sample comprised CD4+ T cells sorted from PBMCs after roughly 18-hour stimulation, obtained from a patient who received antiretroviral therapy. The receptors shown here come from an adult man with HIV who was CMV-seropositive.

The chain carries TRBV2 and TRBJ2-5; a weak D match, TRBD1 (6 bases). V was trimmed by 6 bases and J by 6 bases, leaving 20 bases between them. CDR3 length equals 15 residues. Per the germline V gene, CDR1 is SNHLY and CDR2 is FYNNEI. This CDR3 is CASREETGPGKTQYF. CDR3 sequence (DNA): TGTGCCAGCAGGGAGGAGACAGGTCCTGGGAAGACCCAGTACTTC.

The rearrangement links TRBV3-1 (or the pseudogene TRBV3-2) to TRBJ1-2; no reliable D call. The CDR3 contains 16 residues. The germline V gene has CDR1 LGHDT and CDR2 YNNKEL (reference sequence). V lost 0 bases and J 4 bases, leaving 15 bases between the germline ends. In DNA form, the CDR3 reads TGTGCCAGCAGCCAAGATCTTACCGGCTTTGTCTATGGCTACACCTTC. Its protein is CASSQDLTGFVYGYTF.

The chain recombines TRBV19 with TRBJ2-1; 8 nucleotides line up with TRBD1. The CDR3 is 15 amino acids. V shed 7 bases and J 4 bases; nucleotides not matched to a gene: 9. The germline CDR1 and CDR2 sequences are LNHDA and SQIVND (reference sequence). The CDR3 DNA follows: TGTGCCAGTACCAAGAATCAGGGGGCTTACAATGAGCAGTTCTTC. This sequence encodes CASTKNQGAYNEQFF.

The chain carries TRBV5-8 and TRBJ1-5, with TRBD1 matching 8 bases. Germline-derived CDR1 and CDR2 are SGHTS and YDEGEE. The CDR3 contains 19 residues. J lost 4 bases, V lost 0 bases, and 15 bases had no gene match. As DNA, the CDR3 is TGTGCCAGCAGCTTGGTGTTTGGACAGGGCACGATCCTTAATCAGCCCCAGCATTTT. As protein: CASSLVFGQGTILNQPQHF.

The chain is built from TRBV19 and TRBJ1-2, with 9 bases identical to TRBD1. V shed 4 bases and J 7 bases; nucleotides not matched to a gene: 4. The germline V gene encodes CDR1 LNHDA and CDR2 SQIVND (reference sequence). The CDR3 consists of 13 residues. The CDR3 nucleotides read TGTGCCAGTAGTAAGGGACAGGGCGGTGGCTACACCTTC. As protein: CASSKGQGGGYTF.

This clone was observed once. The rearrangement links TRBV7-3 to TRBJ2-3; D could derive from TRBD1 or TRBD2 (6 bases each). Per the germline V gene, CDR1 is SGHTA and CDR2 is FQGTGA. The CDR3 consists of 15 residues. The germline V and J ends were trimmed by 5 bases and 0 bases, with 12 bases remaining between them. CDR3 protein: CASSRGPFSTDTQYF. CDR3 DNA: TGTGCCAGCAGCCGGGGGCCATTTAGCACAGATACGCAGTATTTT.

This chain links TRBV6-4 with TRBJ2-1; 11 bases are a match to TRBD1. Trimming at V came to 6 bases and at J to 4 bases, leaving 5 bases not matched to a gene. Germline assignment: CDR1 MRHNA and CDR2 SNTAGT. This CDR3 is built from 15 residues. For the CDR3, the DNA is TGTGCCAGCAGCAGGGGACAGGGGGTATACAATGAGCAGTTCTTC. Translated: CASSRGQGVYNEQFF.

This chain joins TRBV5-1 and TRBJ1-6, with unresolved D. Looked up from germline, CDR1 is SGHRS and CDR2 is YFSETQ. V lost 3 bases to trimming and J lost 14 bases, with 15 bases between them. The CDR3 is made up of 13 amino acids. DNA of the CDR3: TGCGCCAGCAGCTCGTTAAACCCCGGGGCCCTCCACTTT. The encoded protein is CASSSLNPGALHF.

This rearrangement joins TRBV6-6 to TRBJ2-5, with D perhaps being TRBD1 or TRBD2 (6 bases each). In germline, CDR1 is MNHNY, CDR2 SVGAGI (reference sequence). The CDR3 contains 13 residues. V was trimmed by 5 bases and J by 5 bases, leaving 12 bases between them. CDR3 loop: CASSASGAETQYF. The CDR3 nucleotides are TGTGCCAGCAGTGCCTCGGGGGCGGAGACCCAGTACTTC.

The count of this clone is one. The rearrangement joins TRBV6-5 to TRBJ1-2; D not certain. There are 13 residues in the CDR3. V gave up 5 bases and J gave up 2 bases, with 9 bases separating them. CDR1 is MNHEY, CDR2 SVGAGI, per germline. CDR3 nucleotides: TGTGCCAGCAGTACGACACTCAACTATGGCTACACCTTC. Amino acid sequence: CASSTTLNYGYTF.

About this clone: The junction and the germline gene differ at one end; a read error may be behind it. This chain joins TRBV20-1 and TRBJ1-2; 8 nucleotides align to TRBD1. This CDR3 has 11 residues. From germline, CDR1 is DFQATT and CDR2 SNEGSKA (reference sequence). DNA for the CDR3: TGCAGTGCTAGACCGCCGGACAGGGCAGCTTTC. Translation gives CSARPPDRAAF.

V and J are TRBV9 and TRBJ1-4; D may be TRBD1 (5 bases). The V gene's germline CDR1 is SGDLS and CDR2 YYNGEE. This CDR3 comprises 14 residues. V lost 0 bases, J lost 3 bases, and 6 bases lay in between. Here the CDR3 reads CASSVGGPNEKLFF. The CDR3 nucleotides are TGTGCCAGCAGCGTAGGGGGCCCTAATGAAAAACTGTTTTTT.

The rearrangement links TRBV29-1 to TRBJ1-4; the D is unclear. This CDR3 spans 13 amino acids. Per the germline V gene, CDR1 is SQVTM and CDR2 is ANQGSEA. The germline V and J ends were trimmed by 3 bases and 8 bases, with 13 bases remaining between them. The DNA for the CDR3 is TGCAGCGTTGAGGCTTCCGAAGGCGAAAAACTGTTTTTT. Translation gives CSVEASEGEKLFF. The full variable domain, completed using reference TRBV29-1 and TRBJ1-4, is SAVISQKPSRDICQRGTSLTIQCQVDSQVTMMFWYRQQPGQSLTLIATANQGSEATYESGFVIDKFPISRPNLTFSTLTVSNMSPEDSSIYLCSVEASEGEKLFFGSGTQLSVL.

This clone was recorded once. This chain joins TRBV7-3 and TRBJ2-2; D is possibly TRBD1 or TRBD2 (6 bases each). The CDR3 runs to 16 residues. Trimming shortened V by 5 bases and J by 3 bases, and 16 bases separated the two germline ends. Germline V lookup: CDR1 SGHTA, CDR2 FQGTGA. CDR3 nucleotides: TGTGCCAGCAGCCCGGGGGCCGGGGTTGACACCGGGGAGCTGTTTTTT. It encodes CASSPGAGVDTGELFF.

The rearrangement links TRBV27 to TRBJ1-2, with TRBD1 identical over 10 bases. Germline V CDR1 and CDR2: MNHEY, SMNVEV (reference sequence). The CDR3 is made up of 16 amino acids. J gave up 4 bases and V 2 bases, and 7 bases lay outside the gene matches. CDR3 sequence: CASSLPRQGAVYGYTF. CDR3 in DNA: TGTGCCAGCAGTTTACCTAGACAGGGGGCTGTCTATGGCTACACCTTC.

The chain employs TRBV6-5 and TRBJ1-6; D gene uncertain. The CDR3 loop spans 15 amino acids. Germline V gene data show CDR1 as MNHEY and CDR2 as SVGAGI. Trimming stripped 2 bases from V and 0 bases from J, with 5 bases between. The DNA for the CDR3 is TGTGCCAGCAGTTACGGTGCCTCCTATAATTCACCCCTCCACTTT. Translating gives CASSYGASYNSPLHF.

J is TRBJ1-5 and V is TRBV23-1, with a weak D call TRBD1 (6 bases). TRBV23-1 is labeled an ORF, and its function is uncertain. This CDR3 has 17 residues. Trimming took off 0 bases at V and 4 bases at J, with 16 bases between the two ends. The CDR3 DNA follows: TGCGCCAGCAGTCAATCCCGGGGGCCGGCTCTAAATCAGCCCCAGCATTTT. Its translation: CASSQSRGPALNQPQHF.